The rows below give T cell receptor beta chains drawn from one sample of a study of blood T cell repertoires in COVID-19. The protocol was immunoSEQ multiplex PCR, while the TCRdb copy is restricted to in-frame clones and leaves out a portion. The table lists fewer than 250,000 clones, 70% to 85% of them singletons. Material: peripheral blood. The receptor source for this set is an elderly woman with acute or convalescent COVID-19. The conserved cysteine and the conserved F or W are not part of the CDR3 here. Fields, in order: V gene, J gene, CDR3 protein.

TRBV6-5	TRBJ1-1	ASSPGTLNTEAF
TRBV14	TRBJ1-1	ASSIGGNTEAF
TRBV10-3	TRBJ1-3	AISAAGGRLTSNTIY
TRBV25-1	TRBJ2-1	ASSEVTGGFEQF
TRBV28	TRBJ1-6	ASSRGDRPSSYNSPLH
TRBV14	TRBJ1-1	ASSPSRGRGTEAF
TRBV7-3	TRBJ2-1	ASSLQFYNEQF
TRBV6-1	TRBJ1-1	ASSEDNTNTEAF
TRBV19	TRBJ1-2	ASSIEPAINGYT
TRBV7-2	TRBJ1-2	ASSWTLESRGGYT
TRBV18	TRBJ2-5	ASSPFSLRKRTSGVQETQY
TRBV3-1/TRBV3-2	TRBJ2-1	ASSPETSGSLEQF
TRBV11-3	TRBJ2-1	ASSLSRGSLLQF
TRBV15	TRBJ1-1	ATSRTQGLNTEAF
TRBV2	TRBJ1-6	ASSIRQGDNSPLH
TRBV6-2/TRBV6-3	TRBJ1-6	ASSKPQGSTSPLH
TRBV20-1	TRBJ2-2	SATGEGELF
TRBV15	TRBJ2-6	ATRRQGGAGANVLT
TRBV4-3	TRBJ1-1	ASSQEPIAGRTEAF
TRBV2	TRBJ2-5	ASSLASNQETQY